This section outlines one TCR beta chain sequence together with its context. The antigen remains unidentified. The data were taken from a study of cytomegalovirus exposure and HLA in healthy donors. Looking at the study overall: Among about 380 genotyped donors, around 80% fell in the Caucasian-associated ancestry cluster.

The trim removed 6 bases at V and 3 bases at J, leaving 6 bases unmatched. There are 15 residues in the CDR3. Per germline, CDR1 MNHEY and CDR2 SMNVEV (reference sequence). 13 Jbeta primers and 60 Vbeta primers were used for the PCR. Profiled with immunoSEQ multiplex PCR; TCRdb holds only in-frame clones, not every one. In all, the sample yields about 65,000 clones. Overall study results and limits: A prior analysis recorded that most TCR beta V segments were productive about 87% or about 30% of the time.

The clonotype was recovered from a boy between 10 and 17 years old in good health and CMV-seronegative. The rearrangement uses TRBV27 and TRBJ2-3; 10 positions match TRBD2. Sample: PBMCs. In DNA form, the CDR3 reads TGTGCCAGCAGATTGACTAGCGGGTCGACAGATACGCAGTATTTT. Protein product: CASRLTSGSTDTQYF.